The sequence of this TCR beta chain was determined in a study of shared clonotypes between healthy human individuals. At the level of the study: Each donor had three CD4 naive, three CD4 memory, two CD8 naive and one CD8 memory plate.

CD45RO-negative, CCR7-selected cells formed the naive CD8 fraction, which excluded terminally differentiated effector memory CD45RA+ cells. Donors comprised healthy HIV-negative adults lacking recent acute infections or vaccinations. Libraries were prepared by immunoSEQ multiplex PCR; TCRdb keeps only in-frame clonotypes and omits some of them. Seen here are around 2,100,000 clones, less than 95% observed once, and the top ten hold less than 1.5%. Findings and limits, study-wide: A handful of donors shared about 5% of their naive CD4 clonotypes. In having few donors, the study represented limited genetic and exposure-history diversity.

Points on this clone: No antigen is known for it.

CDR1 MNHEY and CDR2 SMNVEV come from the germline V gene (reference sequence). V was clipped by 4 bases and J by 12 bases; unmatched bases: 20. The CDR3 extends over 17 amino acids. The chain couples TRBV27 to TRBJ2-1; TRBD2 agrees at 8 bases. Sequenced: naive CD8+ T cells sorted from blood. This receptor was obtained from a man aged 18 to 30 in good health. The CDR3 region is CASSSPPGLDIGRAQFF. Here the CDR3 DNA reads TGTGCCAGCAGTTCCCCACCGGGACTAGATATAGGGAGAGCGCAGTTCTTC.